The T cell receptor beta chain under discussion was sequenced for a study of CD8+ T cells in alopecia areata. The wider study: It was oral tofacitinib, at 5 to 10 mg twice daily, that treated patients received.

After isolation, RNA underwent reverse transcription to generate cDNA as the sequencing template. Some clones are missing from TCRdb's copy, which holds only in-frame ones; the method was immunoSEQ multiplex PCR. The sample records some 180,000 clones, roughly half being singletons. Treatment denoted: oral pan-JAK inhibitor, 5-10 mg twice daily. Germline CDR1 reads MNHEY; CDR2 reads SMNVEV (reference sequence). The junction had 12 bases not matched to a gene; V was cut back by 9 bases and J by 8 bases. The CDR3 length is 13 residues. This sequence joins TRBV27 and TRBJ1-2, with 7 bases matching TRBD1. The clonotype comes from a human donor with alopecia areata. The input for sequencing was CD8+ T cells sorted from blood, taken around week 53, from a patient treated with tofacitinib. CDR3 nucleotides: TGTGCCAGTTCAGACAGGGAATTGTGGGGCTACACCTTC. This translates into CASSDRELWGYTF.